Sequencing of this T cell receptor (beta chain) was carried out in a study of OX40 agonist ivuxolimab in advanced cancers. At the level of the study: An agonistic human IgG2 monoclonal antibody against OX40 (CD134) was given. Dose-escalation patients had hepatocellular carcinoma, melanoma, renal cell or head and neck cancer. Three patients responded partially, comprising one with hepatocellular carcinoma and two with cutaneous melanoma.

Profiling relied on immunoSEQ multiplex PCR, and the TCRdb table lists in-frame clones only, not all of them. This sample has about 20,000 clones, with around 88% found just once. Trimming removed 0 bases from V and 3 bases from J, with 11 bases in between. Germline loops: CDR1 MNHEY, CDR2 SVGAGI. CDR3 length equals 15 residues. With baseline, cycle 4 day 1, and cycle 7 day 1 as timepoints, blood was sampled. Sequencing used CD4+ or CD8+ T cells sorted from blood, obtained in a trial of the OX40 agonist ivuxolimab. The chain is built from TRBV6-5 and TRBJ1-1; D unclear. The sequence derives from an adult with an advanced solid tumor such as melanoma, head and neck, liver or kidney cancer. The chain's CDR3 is CASSYSTMAYTEAFF. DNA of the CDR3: TGTGCCAGCAGTTACTCGACGATGGCTTACACTGAAGCTTTCTTT.